These 6 T cell receptor beta chains came from one sample sequenced in a study of blood T cell repertoires in COVID-19. The method was immunoSEQ multiplex PCR; TCRdb's version includes in-frame clones alone and lacks a portion of them. The table records roughly 79,000 clones, 70% to 90% of them present only once. Sequencing was done on a sample of peripheral blood. The source is a woman of 80 years or more with active or convalescent COVID-19.

This clone has only one observation. The rearrangement joins TRBV18 to TRBJ2-7, with TRBD1 matching 9 bases. Trimming cost V 0 bases and J 7 bases; bases outside gene matches: 7. The germline gives CDR1 KGHSH, CDR2 LQKENI. This CDR3 has 15 residues. CDR3 nucleotide sequence: TGTGCCAGCTCACCACCGGACAGGGGTCAAGGTGAGCAGTACTTC. Amino acid sequence: CASSPPDRGQGEQYF. Based on the CDR3 plus reference TRBV18 and TRBJ2-7, the full variable domain is NAGVMQNPRHLVRRRGQEARLRCSPMKGHSHVYWYRQLPEEGLKFMVYLQKENIIDESGMPKERFSAEFPKEGPSILRIQQVVRGDSAAYFCASSPPDRGQGEQYFGPGTRLTVT.

This clone was observed once. In nucleotides, the CDR3 is TGCGCCAGCGTAGGACAGGCCCCATACGAGCAGTACTTC. Protein product: CASVGQAPYEQYF. The gene calls are TRBV10-1 and TRBJ2-7; TRBD1 agrees at 7 bases. Germline V gene sequence: CDR1 WNHNN, CDR2 SYGVQD (reference sequence). The CDR3 is 13 amino acids. The V and J ends lost 8 bases and 4 bases, in that order; junction bases with no gene match: 8.

The chain joins TRBV3-1 (or the pseudogene TRBV3-2) to TRBJ1-4; possibly TRBD1 for D (5 bases). CDR3 length equals 14 residues. Trimming pared 8 bases from V and 5 bases from J, leaving 15 bases between. The V gene's germline CDR1 is LGHDT and CDR2 YNNKEL (reference sequence). The CDR3 sequence: CASGGTAGNEKLFF. In DNA, the CDR3 is TGTGCCAGCGGGGGGACCGCGGGGAATGAAAAACTGTTTTTT.

For this clone: An end of the junction differs from the germline gene, which may be a read error. J is TRBJ2-7 and V is TRBV10-1; TRBD1 matches 12 bases. There are 12 residues in the CDR3. Germline CDR1 and CDR2: WNHNN and SYGVQD (reference sequence). The CDR3 DNA sequence: TGCGCCACAGACGTCACGGGACAGGGGGCGAACTTC. Its translation: CATDVTGQGANF.

The CDR3 spells CASSIGLALGNEQFF. The CDR3 coding sequence is TGTGCCAGTAGTATAGGACTAGCGCTCGGAAATGAGCAGTTCTTC. The rearrangement joins TRBV19 to TRBJ2-1; 8 positions match TRBD2. CDR1 is LNHDA, CDR2 SQIVND, per germline (reference sequence). Trimming at V came to 1 base and at J to 7 bases, leaving 6 bases not matched to a gene. The CDR3 spans 15 residues.

CDR3 DNA: TGTGCCAGCAGCCCTATTGGCGGACCGACTAGCGGGAGTGACGAGCAGTACTTC. Its protein product is CASSPIGGPTSGSDEQYF. The chain joins TRBV11-2 to TRBJ2-7; 12 bases agree with TRBD2. The CDR3 consists of 18 residues. Germline values: CDR1 SGHAT, CDR2 FQNNGV. The V gene end was trimmed by 5 bases and the J gene end by 5 bases; junction bases not matched to a gene: 16.